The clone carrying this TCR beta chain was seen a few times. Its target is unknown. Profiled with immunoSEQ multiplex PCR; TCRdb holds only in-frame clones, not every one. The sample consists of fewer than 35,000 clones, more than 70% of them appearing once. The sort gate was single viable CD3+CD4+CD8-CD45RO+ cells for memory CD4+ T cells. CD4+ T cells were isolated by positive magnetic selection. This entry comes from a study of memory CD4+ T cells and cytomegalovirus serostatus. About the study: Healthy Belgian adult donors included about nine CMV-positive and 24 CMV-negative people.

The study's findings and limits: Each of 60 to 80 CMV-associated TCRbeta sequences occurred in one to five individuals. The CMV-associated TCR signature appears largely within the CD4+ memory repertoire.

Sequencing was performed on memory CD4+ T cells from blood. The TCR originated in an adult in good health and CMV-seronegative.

The CDR3 DNA reads TGTGCCAGCAGACTTAGGGGCTACACCTTC. Translating it yields CASRLRGYTF. The rearrangement uses TRBV28 and TRBJ1-2, with D unresolved. CDR3 size: 10 residues. Trimming took 6 bases from V and 8 from J, leaving 7 bases between them. Germline CDR1 is MDHEN and CDR2 is SYDVKM.